Described below is a single T cell receptor beta chain sequence and its context. Its specificity is not known. Multiplex PCR with BIOMED2 TRB-A/B primer pools amplified TRB rearrangements. TCRdb redid the calling of the multiplex PCR reads with MiXCR, one entry per CDR3 protein. The data hold 18,000 or so distinct CDR3 sequences, with over 30% observed a single time. This sample is part of a study of T and B cells in COVID-19 patients. The overall study: COVID-19 patients gave peripheral blood either during active infection or after recovery. Recovered patients mostly had mild to moderate COVID-19 managed as outpatients. In the active-infection cohort, nine tenths of the roughly 20 patients had comorbidities linked to unfavorable COVID-19 outcome. Study-wide points: Exclusive to the recovered cohort were thousands of TCR clusters, 30 to 40 of them with low generation probability.

Blood genomic DNA input for TRB amplification was 250-500 ng. CDR3 length equals 14 residues. The V end lost 1 base, the J end lost 1 base, and 9 bases lay between the germline ends. Germline CDR1 reads SGHNT; CDR2 reads YYREEE (reference sequence). This receptor was taken from a human donor with active COVID-19. The source material was blood. This chain uses TRBV5-4 with TRBJ2-7; D possibly corresponds to TRBD1 (5 bases). CDR3 nucleotides: TGTGCCAGCAGCTTGTATGCAGGGTCCTACGAGCAGTACTTC. It encodes CASSLYAGSYEQYF.